This TCR beta chain appears in the sequencing data of a study of tumor-infiltrating lymphocytes in primary liver carcinoma. Study-level findings and limits: When set against blood, tumors had a significantly higher top-250-clone fraction (p = 0.039).

Constant-region priming of around 500 ng total RNA yielded TCR beta cDNA. Slightly modified ARM-PCR with three nested multiplex PCR rounds yielded TCR beta libraries. Rounds one and two of PCR, each of about 10 cycles, were primed with TRBV1-TRBV30 forward primers and a C-beta reverse primer. One entry per CDR3 protein, called by TCRdb with MiXCR from the multiplex PCR reads. The data show 100,000 or so distinct CDR3 sequences, with roughly 69% seen just once and around 9.1% held by the top ten. This clonotype showed up just once. The antigen remains unidentified. Compared with germline, one end of the junction differs, possibly owing to a read error. The CDR3 contains 15 residues. Germline assignment: CDR1 SGHKS and CDR2 YYEKEE (reference sequence). DNA and RNA were both co-extracted from about 19-30 mg of bulk tissue that had not been sorted.

The V gene is TRBV5-5, the J gene TRBJ1-5; D gene uncertain. The source of this sequence is a woman in her fifties or sixties with primary liver carcinoma and hepatitis B virus infection. Material for sequencing was liver tumor tissue from sampling region 5. As for subset: tumor region T5, tumor centre. CDR3 sequence: CVSSFRWAGNQPQHF. DNA of the CDR3: TGTGTCAGCAGCTTTAGGTGGGCGGGAAATCAGCCCCAGCATTTT.